The following is a T cell receptor beta chain sequence with its context. These data originate in a study of blood T cell repertoires in COVID-19. CDR1 and CDR2 from the germline V gene are LNHDA and SQIVND (reference sequence). V gave up 3 bases and J gave up 7 bases, with 15 bases separating them. The CDR3 has 15 residues. Data came from immunoSEQ multiplex PCR; TCRdb stores just in-frame clones and leaves some out. Of a few hundred thousand clones listed, 80% to 90% are singletons. This sequence joins TRBV19 and TRBJ1-4, with unresolved D. The receptor was derived from a woman of 80 years or more with acute or convalescent COVID-19. The specimen sequenced was peripheral blood. The CDR3 nucleotides are TGTGCCAGTAGTATCGCTCAGGCCCGGGGTGAAAAACTGTTTTTT. The encoded protein is CASSIAQARGEKLFF.